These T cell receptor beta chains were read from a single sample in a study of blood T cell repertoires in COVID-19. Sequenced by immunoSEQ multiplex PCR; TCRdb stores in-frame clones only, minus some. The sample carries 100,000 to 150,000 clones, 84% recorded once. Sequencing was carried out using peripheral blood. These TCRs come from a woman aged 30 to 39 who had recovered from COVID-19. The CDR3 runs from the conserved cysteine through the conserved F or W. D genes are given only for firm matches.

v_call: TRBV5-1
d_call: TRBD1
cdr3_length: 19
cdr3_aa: CASSPLYQGEQGLGTEAFF

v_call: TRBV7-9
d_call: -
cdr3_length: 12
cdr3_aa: CASSITNYGYTF

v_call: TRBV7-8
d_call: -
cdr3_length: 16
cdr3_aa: CASSSQHHQNTGELFF

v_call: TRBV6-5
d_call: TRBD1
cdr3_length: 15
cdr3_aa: CASRVQGASGNTIYF

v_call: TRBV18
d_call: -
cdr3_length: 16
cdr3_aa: CASSQQFGEGAGGYTF

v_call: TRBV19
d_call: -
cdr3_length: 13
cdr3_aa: CASSTGVGQPQHF

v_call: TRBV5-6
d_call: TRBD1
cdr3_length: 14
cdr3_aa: CASSYGTGDEKLFF

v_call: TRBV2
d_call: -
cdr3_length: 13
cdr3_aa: CASSPSGTYEQYF

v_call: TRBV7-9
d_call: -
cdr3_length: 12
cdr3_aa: CASSFLSGELFF

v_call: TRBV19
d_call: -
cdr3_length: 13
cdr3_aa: CASSFTADTEAFF

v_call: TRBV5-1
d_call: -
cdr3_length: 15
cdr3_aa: CASSLDRGRYNEQFF

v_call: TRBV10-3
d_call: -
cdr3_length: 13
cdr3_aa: CAISEGTPDGYTF

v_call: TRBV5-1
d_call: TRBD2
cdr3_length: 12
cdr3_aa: CASGLAGETQYF

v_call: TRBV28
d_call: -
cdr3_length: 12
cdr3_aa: CASSSLSWEQYF

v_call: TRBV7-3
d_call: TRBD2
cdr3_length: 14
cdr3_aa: CASSSPASGNEQYF

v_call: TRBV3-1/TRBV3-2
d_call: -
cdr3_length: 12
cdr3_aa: CASSRGRETQYF

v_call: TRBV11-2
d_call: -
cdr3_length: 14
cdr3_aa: CASSLGEGNQPQHF

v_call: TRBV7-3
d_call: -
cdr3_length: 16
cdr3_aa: CASSLSGTPSYNEQFF

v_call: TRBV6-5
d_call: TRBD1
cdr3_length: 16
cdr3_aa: CASSSGTGGMADTQYF

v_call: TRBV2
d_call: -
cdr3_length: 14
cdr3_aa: CASSLSTGSHEQYF

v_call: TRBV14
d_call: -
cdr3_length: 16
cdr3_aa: CASSQDVQGRKAEAFF

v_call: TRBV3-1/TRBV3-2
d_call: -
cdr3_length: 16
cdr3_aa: CASSQVLGGTNEKLFF

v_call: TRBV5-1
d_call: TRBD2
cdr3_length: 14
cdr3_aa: CASSLVLAGDEQFF

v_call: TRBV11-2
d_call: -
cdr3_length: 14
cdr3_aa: CASSQLVRYNEQFF

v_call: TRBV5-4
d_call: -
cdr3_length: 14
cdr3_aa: CASSLEGASYEQYF

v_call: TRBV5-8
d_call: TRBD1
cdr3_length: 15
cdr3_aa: CASSFAGQFNQPQHF

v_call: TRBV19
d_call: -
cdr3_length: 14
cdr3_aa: CASSTPGLNYGYTF

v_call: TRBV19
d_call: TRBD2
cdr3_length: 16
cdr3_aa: CASKPETSGGINEQFF